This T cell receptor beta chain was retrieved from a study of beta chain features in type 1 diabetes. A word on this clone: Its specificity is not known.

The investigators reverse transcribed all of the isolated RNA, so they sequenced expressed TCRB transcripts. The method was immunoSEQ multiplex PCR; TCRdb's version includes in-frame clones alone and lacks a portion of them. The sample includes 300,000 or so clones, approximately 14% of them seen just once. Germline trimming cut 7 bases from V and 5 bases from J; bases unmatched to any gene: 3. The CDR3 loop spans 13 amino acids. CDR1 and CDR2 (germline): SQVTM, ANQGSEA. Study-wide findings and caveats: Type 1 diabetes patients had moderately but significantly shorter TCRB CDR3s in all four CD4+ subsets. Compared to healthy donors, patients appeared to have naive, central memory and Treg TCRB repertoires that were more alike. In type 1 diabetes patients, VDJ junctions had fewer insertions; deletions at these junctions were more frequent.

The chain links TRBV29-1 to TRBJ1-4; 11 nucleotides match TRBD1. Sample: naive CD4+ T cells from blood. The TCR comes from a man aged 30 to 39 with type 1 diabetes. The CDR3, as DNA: TGCAGCGCTGGGGACAGGGGGAATGAAAAACTGTTTTTT. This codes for CSAGDRGNEKLFF.